Reported below is one TCR beta chain. This receptor's antigen is unknown. One base away there is no much larger clone; base qualities are not given. The data originate from a study of blood T cell repertoires in COVID-19 (dated by TCRdb to 2019 to 2021). Regarding the complete study: The collaborator samples originated in the United States, Italy and Spain and spanned the acute and convalescent phases of COVID-19. The material from the prospective study consisted of cDNA or gDNA derived from T cells, B-cell-depleted T cells, or PBMCs. Subjects who had been exposed to COVID-19, were actively infected with it, or had recovered from it provided the deeply sampled blood TCRbeta repertoires that made up the dataset. The repertoires were released in a freely available public database intended as a resource for research on the immune response to SARS-CoV-2. The samples were drawn from two sources: the first 160 participants of the ongoing ImmuneRACE study, and over 950 subjects contributed by 6 global collaborators. Nearly every sample came with metadata listing a de-identified subject ID, COVID-19 status, age in years and sex. HLA class I and class II types, where available, came from metadata supplied by the sample provider rather than from assay-based typing.

Enrolling through a virtual design, the prospective study's participants ranged in age from roughly 18 to 89 years and lived across roughly 24 United States geographic areas. To assign participants to cohorts, the prospective study relied on clinical history that participants themselves reported in a screening survey and a study questionnaire. Each participant in the prospective study had whole blood, serum and a nasopharyngeal or oropharyngeal swab collected by mobile phlebotomists. Prospective study participants could optionally give additional blood draws and questionnaires over a roughly two-month period. Before DNA extraction, prospective study blood samples were shipped either frozen or at room temperature. Trimming takes 8 bases off V and 7 bases off J; junction bases not matched to a gene: 10. From a lookup of the germline V gene, CDR1 and CDR2 are MDHEN and SYDVKM. The cysteine opens and the phenylalanine closes a CDR3 of 14 amino acids. Here the CDR3 DNA is all that survives: 42 bases in frame from base 1.

TCRbeta CDR3 regions were amplified from genomic DNA by means of the immunoSEQ Assay, a bias-controlled multiplex PCR. The original pipeline was this. The number of nucleated cells in each sample was estimated by amplification of reference gene primers within the assay. To quantify the absolute abundance of each unique TCRbeta CDR3 rearrangement, sequence reads were collapsed and filtered. Productive Simpson clonality was computed per sample as the square root of Simpson's diversity index over productive rearrangements. Entries here come from immuneACCESS through TCRdb and include only in-frame sequences with V and J called. Some clones fail to appear in such tables; in the studies checked, an unresolved V gene covers under half of the shortfall, and the cause of the remainder is unknown. V and J calls and clone size come straight from that table; D and trimming were deduced from the DNA. Within this sample are approximately 210,000 clones, with 80% to 85% of them counted one time only. The ten largest clones take up more than 8.5% of the sample.

Points the paper makes about the study in general: How much clinical and demographic metadata was included differed by source and by participant, and the metadata was provided uncurated.

Sequences were obtained from PBMCs or T cells enriched from blood (not recorded which). The clonotype comes from a woman aged 45-65 years with acute COVID-19. The chain is assembled from TRBV28 and TRBJ1-4, and TRBD1 aligns with 7 junction nucleotides. The CDR3 region: CASSRYQGGEKLFF. The DNA reads as follows: TGTGCCAGCTCACGCTACCAGGGGGGTGAAAAACTGTTTTTT.